The 21 T cell receptor beta chains in this list originate from one sample, sequenced in a study of blood T cell repertoires in COVID-19. The method was immunoSEQ multiplex PCR; TCRdb's version includes in-frame clones alone and lacks a portion of them. The sample carries about 350,000 clones, about nine tenths recorded once. The sample taken for sequencing was PBMCs or T cells enriched from blood (not recorded which). These receptors came from a woman aged 25 to 39 who had been exposed to COVID-19.

The rearrangement uses TRBV5-1 and TRBJ1-2; 7 bases align to TRBD1. CDR3 length: 15 residues. J was trimmed by 0 bases and V by 7 bases; bases with no gene match: 9. The V gene's germline CDR1 is SGHRS and CDR2 YFSETQ. In DNA form, the CDR3 reads TGCGCCAGCCACCGGGACAGTGGTACTAACTATGGCTACACCTTC. Translated: CASHRDSGTNYGYTF.

This clone was seen only once. This CDR3 is CASSLLSSTDTQYF. The CDR3 DNA follows: TGTGCCAGCAGTTTACTATCTAGCACAGATACGCAGTATTTT. The V call is TRBV27, the J call TRBJ2-3; no clear D gene. Trimming stripped 2 bases from V and 0 bases from J, with 6 bases between. Germline V gene data show CDR1 as MNHEY and CDR2 as SMNVEV (reference sequence). The CDR3 sequence is 14 residues long.

The rearrangement uses TRBV5-1 and TRBJ2-7; 11 bases are a match to TRBD2. This CDR3 has 18 residues. The V gene end was trimmed by 0 bases and the J gene end by 6 bases; junction bases not matched to a gene: 14. Germline loops: CDR1 SGHRS, CDR2 YFSETQ. This CDR3 reads CASSLAGSGRAGAIEQYF. The CDR3 DNA is TGCGCCAGCAGCTTGGCGGGTAGCGGGAGGGCCGGGGCTATCGAGCAGTACTTC.

The chain employs TRBV11-3 and TRBJ1-3; 9 nucleotides align to TRBD1. The germline CDR1 and CDR2 sequences are SGHNT and YENEEA. Trimming took 5 bases from V and 4 from J; bases not matched to a gene: 6. This CDR3 has 15 residues. This CDR3 is CASSPGQGQGNTIYF. The DNA of the CDR3 is TGTGCCAGCAGCCCCGGACAGGGGCAAGGAAACACCATATATTTT.

The CDR3 nucleotides read TGTGCCACCAGCAGAGGAACCGGGTCCCAACCTTCTCAAGAGACCCAGTACTTC. Translated, it gives CATSRGTGSQPSQETQYF. The gene calls are TRBV15 and TRBJ2-5; no definite D call. The germline gives CDR1 LNHNV, CDR2 YYDKDF (reference sequence). The CDR3 has 18 amino acids. Trimming removed 1 base from V and 2 bases from J, with 20 bases in between.

The DNA of the CDR3 is TGTGCCAGCAGGCAACTAGCGGTTTCCTACAATGAGCAGTTCTTC. Its protein is CASRQLAVSYNEQFF. The chain recombines TRBV7-9 with TRBJ2-1; 8 bases fit TRBD2. This CDR3 is 15 amino acids long. Germline lookup yields CDR1 SEHNR and CDR2 FQNEAQ (reference sequence). J gave up 1 base and V 6 bases, and 5 bases lay outside the gene matches.

CDR3: CASSVGAVTGELFF. In nucleotides, the CDR3 is TGTGCCAGCAGCGTAGGTGCAGTGACCGGGGAGCTGTTTTTT. The rearrangement joins TRBV9 to TRBJ2-2; D remains ambiguous. Germline lookup yields CDR1 SGDLS and CDR2 YYNGEE. This CDR3 spans 14 amino acids. Trimming took off 0 bases at V and 5 bases at J, with 8 bases between the two ends. The complete variable domain, with remaining parts taken from reference TRBV9 and TRBJ2-2, reads DSGVTQTPKHLITATGQRVTLRCSPRSGDLSVYWYQQSLDQGLQFLIQYYNGEERAKGNILERFSAQQFPDLHSELNLSSLELGDSALYFCASSVGAVTGELFFGEGSRLTVL.

V and J are TRBV21-1 and TRBJ1-2; TRBD1, the table's D call, lacks a check against the DNA. TRBV21-1 has pseudogene status. There are 21 residues in the CDR3. The CDR3 here is CASSKEGDRRLPIQPDYGYTF. CDR3 nucleotide sequence: TGTGCCAGCAGCAAAGAGGGGGACAGAAGGCTGCCGATTCAGCCGGACTATGGCTACACCTTC.

This chain links TRBV6-2 or TRBV6-3 with TRBJ1-1; D is undetermined. The V and J ends lost 4 bases and 4 bases respectively, with 10 bases between them. The CDR3 extends over 13 amino acids. The germline CDR1 and CDR2 sequences are MNHEY and SVGEGT. This CDR3 reads CASSLGSPTEAFF. CDR3 DNA: TGTGCCAGCAGTTTGGGCAGTCCCACTGAAGCTTTCTTT.

This clone showed up just a few times. The sample has other DNA sequences that encode this CDR3 too. The chain has TRBV27 and TRBJ1-1; 9 nucleotides align to TRBD1. Trimming cost V 3 bases and J 5 bases; bases outside gene matches: 4. Germline V CDR1 and CDR2: MNHEY, SMNVEV (reference sequence). The CDR3 is 14 amino acids. The CDR3 DNA follows: TGTGCCAGCAGTTTGACAGGGGGTATGACTGAAGCTTTCTTT. It translates to CASSLTGGMTEAFF.

In regard to this clone: The same CDR3 arises from other DNA sequences in this sample as well. The chain's CDR3 is CASSLTGDSGANVLTF. The CDR3 DNA reads as TGCGCCAGCAGCCTGACGGGAGACTCTGGGGCCAACGTCCTGACTTTC. The J gene is TRBJ2-6, the V gene TRBV5-1; tentative D call: TRBD2 (6 bases). Germline lookup yields CDR1 SGHRS and CDR2 YFSETQ. The CDR3 loop spans 16 amino acids. V was cut by 4 bases and J by 0 bases, with 11 bases left in between.

The V and J genes are TRBV19 and TRBJ1-2; 9 bases agree with TRBD1. The V segment lost 4 bases and the J segment 1 base; nucleotides outside the gene matches: 10. Germline V gene data show CDR1 as LNHDA and CDR2 as SQIVND (reference sequence). The CDR3 totals 17 residues. For the CDR3, the DNA is TGTGCCAGTAGTACGCCCGGGACAGGGAAACTTAACTATGGCTACACCTTC. It yields the protein CASSTPGTGKLNYGYTF. Drawing the rest from reference TRBV19 and TRBJ1-2, the complete variable domain is DGGITQSPKYLFRKEGQNVTLSCEQNLNHDAMYWYRQDPGQGLRLIYYSQIVNDFQKGDIAEGYSVSREKKESFPLTVTSAQKNPTAFYLCASSTPGTGKLNYGYTFGSGTRLTVV.

The rearrangement uses TRBV28 and TRBJ1-3; 8 nucleotides agree with TRBD1. Germline V gene data show CDR1 as MDHEN and CDR2 as SYDVKM. The CDR3 is made up of 13 amino acids. V gave up 6 bases and J gave up 5 bases; unmatched junction bases: 3. CDR3 sequence (DNA): TGTGCCAGCAGGCGGGACAGGAGAAACACCATATATTTT. Its translation: CASRRDRRNTIYF.

This clone was seen just once. The CDR3 is CASSVDPLGEQYF. The CDR3 bases are TGTGCCAGCAGCGTAGACCCCCTCGGCGAGCAGTACTTC. The J gene is TRBJ2-7, the V gene TRBV9; D not resolved. Trimming removed 0 bases from V and 6 bases from J, with 10 bases in between. CDR3 size: 13 residues. Germline V gene lookup returns CDR1 SGDLS and CDR2 YYNGEE.

The rearrangement uses TRBV19 and TRBJ1-5; D possibly corresponds to TRBD1 (5 bases). The germline CDR1 and CDR2 sequences are LNHDA and SQIVND (reference sequence). The CDR3 is 16 residues long. V lost 3 bases and J 0 bases, leaving 12 bases between the germline ends. CDR3 in amino acids: CASSIKTAHSNQPQHF. CDR3 nucleotides: TGTGCCAGTAGTATTAAGACAGCCCATAGCAATCAGCCCCAGCATTTT.

The J gene is TRBJ2-2, the V gene TRBV5-1, with 7 bases that match TRBD1. CDR3 length: 15 residues. With V trimmed by 0 bases and J by 6 bases, 5 bases remained unmatched. Germline CDR1 reads SGHRS; CDR2 reads YFSETQ. For the CDR3, the DNA is TGCGCCAGCAGCTTGGAGGGGGCTGGATCCGGGGAGCTGTTTTTT. Amino acid sequence: CASSLEGAGSGELFF.

This chain uses TRBV28 with TRBJ2-7, with unresolved D. Trimming pared 3 bases from V and 3 bases from J, leaving 9 bases between. In germline, CDR1 is MDHEN, CDR2 SYDVKM. CDR3 size: 13 residues. In DNA form, the CDR3 reads TGTGCCAGCAGTTTGGTTAGCATCTACGAGCAGTACTTC. It encodes CASSLVSIYEQYF. The variable domain in full, with the rest retrieved from reference TRBV28 and TRBJ2-7, is DVKVTQSSRYLVKRTGEKVFLECVQDMDHENMFWYRQDPGLGLRLIYFSYDVKMKEKGDIPEGYSVSREKKERFSLILESASTNQTSMYLCASSLVSIYEQYFGPGTRLTVT.

This chain connects TRBV28 to TRBJ2-1; D possibly corresponds to TRBD2 (5 bases). The length of the CDR3 is 15 residues. Trimming pared 6 bases from V and 8 bases from J, leaving 20 bases between. Per the germline V gene, CDR1 is MDHEN and CDR2 is SYDVKM. DNA for the CDR3: TGTGCCAGCAGCCCCGGGCTAGTCGAGGGCGATGAGCAGTTCTTC. It specifies CASSPGLVEGDEQFF.

This clone was found a few times. The J gene is TRBJ1-5, the V gene TRBV7-8, with D uncertain. Germline-derived CDR1 and CDR2 are SGHVS and FQNEAQ. The CDR3 has 14 residues. V was clipped by 5 bases and J by 7 bases, with 15 bases between them. CDR3 bases: TGTGCCAGCAGCCAAGAAAGGACGGGACAGCCCCAGCATTTT. Translating gives CASSQERTGQPQHF.

This clone was seen a few times. The chain combines TRBV29-1 with TRBJ2-7; perhaps TRBD2 as D (5 bases). With 3 bases removed from V and 0 bases from J, the gap between germline ends came to 18 bases. This CDR3 contains 16 residues. In germline, CDR1 is SQVTM, CDR2 ANQGSEA. DNA for the CDR3: TGCAGCGTTGACGGGGTGGTTGGGGTGAGCTCCTACGAGCAGTACTTC. Translated: CSVDGVVGVSSYEQYF.

The CDR3 loop reads CASSALVRGNEQFF. The CDR3 nucleotides are TGTGCCAGCAGTGCTTTAGTGAGAGGGAATGAGCAGTTCTTC. V usage is TRBV2 and J usage is TRBJ2-1; possibly TRBD2 for D (5 bases). Per germline, CDR1 SNHLY and CDR2 FYNNEI. V was trimmed by 4 bases and J by 7 bases, leaving 14 bases between them. This CDR3 is 14 amino acids long.